The sequence of this T cell receptor beta chain was determined in a study of technical replicates of blood from several donors. The assay was immunoSEQ multiplex PCR, and TCRdb's table has in-frame clones only and misses some. The table records tens of thousands of clones, roughly 94% of them present only once. Germline loops: CDR1 MNHNY, CDR2 SVGAGI (reference sequence). CDR3 length equals 13 residues. The V end lost 8 bases, the J end lost 3 bases, and 11 bases lay between the germline ends. Sequenced material: T cells isolated from PBMCs. The receptor was derived from a human donor in good health. The chain joins TRBV6-6 to TRBJ1-3; D unresolved. The CDR3 nucleotides read TGTGCCAGCCGGAGTACACTTGGAAACACCATATATTTT. This codes for CASRSTLGNTIYF.